This passage covers 18 T cell receptor beta chains from one sample sequenced in a study of OX40 agonist ivuxolimab in advanced cancers. Produced via immunoSEQ multiplex PCR; TCRdb's table is partial and in-frame only. The repertoire holds around 74,000 clones, with roughly 91% as singletons. The sequencing used CD4+ or CD8+ T cells sorted from blood, collected in a trial of the OX40 agonist ivuxolimab. These receptor sequences come from an adult with an advanced solid tumor such as melanoma, head and neck, liver or kidney cancer.

The chain couples TRBV28 to TRBJ1-5; TRBD1 matches 7 bases. CDR1 and CDR2 from the germline V gene are MDHEN and SYDVKM. V gave up 6 bases and J gave up 4 bases; unmatched junction bases: 6. The CDR3 length is 14 residues. CDR3 sequence reads: CASRGTEINQPQHF. The CDR3 DNA reads as TGTGCCAGCAGGGGGACAGAAATAAATCAGCCCCAGCATTTT.

V gene TRBV10-3 combines with J gene TRBJ1-1; TRBD1 agrees at 9 bases. The CDR3 loop spans 16 amino acids. Germline V gives CDR1 ENHRY, CDR2 SYGVKD. Trimming at V came to 4 bases and at J to 5 bases, leaving 11 bases not matched to a gene. CDR3 residues: CAISGWDRVAATEAFF. As DNA, the CDR3 is TGTGCCATCAGTGGGTGGGACAGGGTAGCTGCGACTGAAGCTTTCTTT.

Only a few counts were recorded for this clone. This specimen includes other DNA sequences encoding the same CDR3. The CDR3 reads CASSPQGSYEQYF. DNA of the CDR3: TGTGCCAGTAGCCCTCAGGGCAGCTACGAGCAGTACTTC. V usage is TRBV19 and J usage is TRBJ2-7; possibly TRBD1 for D (5 bases). The germline V gene has CDR1 LNHDA and CDR2 SQIVND (reference sequence). There are 13 residues in the CDR3. V dropped 6 bases and J dropped 3 bases, with 12 bases sitting between them.

This CDR3 reads CASSYDGEAFF. The CDR3 coding sequence is TGTGCCAGCAGTTACGACGGTGAAGCTTTCTTT. V and J are TRBV6-5 and TRBJ1-1; D remains unclear. The CDR3 contains 11 residues. With 2 bases removed from V and 7 bases from J, the gap between germline ends came to 5 bases. The germline gives CDR1 MNHEY, CDR2 SVGAGI.

The rearrangement links TRBV2 to TRBJ1-6; no firm D call. Germline CDR1 and CDR2: SNHLY and FYNNEI. This CDR3 is 14 amino acids long. Trimming cost V 7 bases and J 0 bases, with 7 bases left between them. DNA for the CDR3: TGTGCCAGCACGATGAGCTCCTATAATTCACCCCTCCACTTT. Translating it yields CASTMSSYNSPLHF. The full variable domain, in which reference TRBV2 and TRBJ1-6 provide the parts outside the CDR3, is EPEVTQTPSHQVTQMGQEVILRCVPISNHLYFYWYRQILGQKVEFLVSFYNNEISEKSEIFDDQFSVERPDGSNFTLKIRSTKLEDSAMYFCASTMSSYNSPLHFGNGTRLTVT.

The chain uses TRBV5-1 and TRBJ2-7; D is undetermined. V gave up 0 bases and J gave up 4 bases, with 11 bases separating them. CDR3 length: 14 residues. Per germline, CDR1 SGHRS and CDR2 YFSETQ. CDR3 sequence: CASSLAQSRYEQYF. CDR3 bases: TGCGCCAGCAGCTTGGCCCAGTCTAGGTACGAGCAGTACTTC.

This chain joins TRBV27 and TRBJ2-1, with D hard to call. The CDR3 runs 12 residues. Germline V lookup: CDR1 MNHEY, CDR2 SMNVEV (reference sequence). The ends were cut back, 3 bases at V and 5 bases at J, with 5 bases in the middle. CDR3 protein: CASSFNHNEQFF. Written as DNA, the CDR3 is TGTGCCAGCAGTTTCAACCACAATGAGCAGTTCTTC.

This rearrangement joins TRBV6-1 to TRBJ2-7, with D uncertain. The CDR3 extends over 15 amino acids. Per germline, CDR1 MNHNS and CDR2 SASEGT. Deletions cut 7 bases from V and 3 bases from J, with 19 bases between. The CDR3 loop is CASTPRRVRIYEQYF. CDR3 in DNA: TGTGCCAGCACCCCGCGCCGGGTCCGAATCTACGAGCAGTACTTC.

The chain recombines TRBV10-3 with TRBJ1-1; D may be TRBD1 (6 bases). The V gene lost 9 bases and the J gene lost 9 bases, with 29 bases spanning the gap. The CDR3 extends over 16 amino acids. Germline V gene data show CDR1 as ENHRY and CDR2 as SYGVKD. The CDR3 DNA reads as TGTGCCATAGGAGTTGATTTGACAGGTACTCCCGGCAAAGCTTTCTTT. Protein product: CAIGVDLTGTPGKAFF.

This chain connects TRBV5-4 to TRBJ1-1, with a weak D call TRBD1 (5 bases). CDR1 and CDR2 from the germline V gene are SGHNT and YYREEE (reference sequence). Trimming left V 0 bases short and J 0 bases short, with 12 bases between. The CDR3 is made up of 16 amino acids. The CDR3 bases are TGTGCCAGCAGCTTGGGACAGAGCCTGGTGAACACTGAAGCTTTCTTT. Protein sequence: CASSLGQSLVNTEAFF. The entire variable domain, with the rest obtained from reference TRBV5-4 and TRBJ1-1, is as follows: ETGVTQSPTHLIKTRGQQVTLRCSSQSGHNTVSWYQQALGQGPQFIFQYYREEENGRGNFPPRFSGLQFPNYSSELNVNALELDDSALYLCASSLGQSLVNTEAFFGQGTRLTVV.

The chain joins TRBV5-4 to TRBJ1-1, with 10 bases matching TRBD1. This CDR3 is 15 amino acids long. V gave up 4 bases and J gave up 6 bases; unmatched junction bases: 9. The germline V gene has CDR1 SGHNT and CDR2 YYREEE (reference sequence). CDR3 bases: TGTGCCAGCAGCACGTTCGCCGGGACAGGGGCTGAAGCTTTCTTT. Its protein product is CASSTFAGTGAEAFF.

CDR3: CASSMDRGNTGELFF. CDR3 nucleotides: TGTGCCAGTAGTATGGACAGGGGGAACACCGGGGAGCTGTTTTTT. This chain uses TRBV19 with TRBJ2-2; TRBD1 aligns across 9 bases. Trimming at V came to 3 bases and at J to 1 base, leaving 0 bases not matched to a gene. Germline-derived CDR1 and CDR2 are LNHDA and SQIVND (reference sequence). This CDR3 has 15 amino acids.

V usage is TRBV7-8 and J usage is TRBJ2-1; no definite D call. The germline V gene has CDR1 SGHVS and CDR2 FQNEAQ. V lost 3 bases and J lost 6, with 3 bases in between. The CDR3 covers 11 residues. This CDR3 reads CASSFFNEQFF. The CDR3 bases are TGTGCCAGCAGCTTCTTCAATGAGCAGTTCTTC.

J is TRBJ1-1 and V is TRBV15, with D possibly being TRBD1 (5 bases). Germline V gene lookup returns CDR1 LNHNV and CDR2 YYDKDF (reference sequence). The CDR3 contains 15 residues. The ends were cut back, 5 bases at V and 1 base at J, with 14 bases in the middle. CDR3 nucleotide sequence: TGTGCCACCAGCCCCCGCAGGACACCGAACACTGAAGCTTTCTTT. As protein: CATSPRRTPNTEAFF.

This clone was observed a handful of times. The chain joins TRBV30 to TRBJ2-4, with D tentatively TRBD1 (6 bases). Germline V lookup: CDR1 GTSNPN, CDR2 SVGIG (reference sequence). The CDR3 runs to 16 residues. The V gene lost 2 bases and the J gene lost 0 bases, with 14 bases spanning the gap. Here the CDR3 reads CAWSLQGSLAKNIQYF. Here the CDR3 DNA reads TGTGCCTGGAGTCTACAGGGTTCATTAGCCAAAAACATTCAGTACTTC.

The chain joins TRBV19 to TRBJ1-4; 9 bases fit TRBD1. From germline, CDR1 is LNHDA and CDR2 SQIVND (reference sequence). This CDR3 region has 14 residues. With V trimmed by 5 bases and J by 10 bases, 8 bases remained unmatched. CDR3 coding DNA: TGTGCCAGTAGTGAGGGACAGGGTTTAGGAAAACTGTTTTTT. This translates into CASSEGQGLGKLFF.

The chain carries TRBV30 and TRBJ1-6; 7 bases match TRBD1. This CDR3 is built from 16 residues. Germline CDR1 is GTSNPN and CDR2 is SVGIG (reference sequence). V dropped 2 bases and J dropped 7; count of bases not matched to a gene: 11. CDR3 sequence: CAWSPLLGTANSPLHF. For the CDR3, the DNA is TGTGCCTGGAGTCCTCTGCTTGGGACAGCAAATTCACCCCTCCACTTT.

This clone was seen just once. Here the CDR3 reads CASSPRTWGETQYF. The CDR3 DNA follows: TGTGCCAGCAGCCCGCGGACCTGGGGAGAGACCCAGTACTTC. V gene TRBV7-2 combines with J gene TRBJ2-5; D unresolved. The germline CDR1 and CDR2 sequences are SGHTA and FQGNSA. The CDR3 is 14 residues long. With 5 bases removed from V and 4 bases from J, the gap between germline ends came to 14 bases.